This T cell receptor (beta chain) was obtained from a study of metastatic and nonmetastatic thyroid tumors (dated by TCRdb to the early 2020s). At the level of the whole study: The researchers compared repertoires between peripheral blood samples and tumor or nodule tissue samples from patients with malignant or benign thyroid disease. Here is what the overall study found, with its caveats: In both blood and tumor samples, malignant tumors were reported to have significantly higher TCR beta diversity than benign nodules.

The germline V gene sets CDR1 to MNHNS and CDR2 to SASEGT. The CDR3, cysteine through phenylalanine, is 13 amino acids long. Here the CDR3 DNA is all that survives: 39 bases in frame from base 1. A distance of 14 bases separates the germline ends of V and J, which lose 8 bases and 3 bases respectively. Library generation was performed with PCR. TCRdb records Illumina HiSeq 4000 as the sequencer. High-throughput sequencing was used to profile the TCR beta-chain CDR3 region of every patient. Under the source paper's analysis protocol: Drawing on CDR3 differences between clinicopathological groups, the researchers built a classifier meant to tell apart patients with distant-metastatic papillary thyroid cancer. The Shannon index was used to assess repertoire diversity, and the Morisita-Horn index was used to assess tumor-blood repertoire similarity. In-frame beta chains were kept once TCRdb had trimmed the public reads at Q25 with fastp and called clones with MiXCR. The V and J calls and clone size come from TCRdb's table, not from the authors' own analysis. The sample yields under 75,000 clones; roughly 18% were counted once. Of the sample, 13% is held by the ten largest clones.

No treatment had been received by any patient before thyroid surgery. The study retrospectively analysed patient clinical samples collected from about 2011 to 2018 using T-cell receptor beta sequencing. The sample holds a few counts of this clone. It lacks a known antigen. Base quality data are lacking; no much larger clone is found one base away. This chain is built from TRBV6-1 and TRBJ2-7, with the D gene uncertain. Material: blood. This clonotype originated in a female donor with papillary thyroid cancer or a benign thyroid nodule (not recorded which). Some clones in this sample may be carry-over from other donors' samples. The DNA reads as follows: TGTGCCAGCCGCGGTACATGGGACTACGAGCAGTACTTC. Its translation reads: CASRGTWDYEQYF.